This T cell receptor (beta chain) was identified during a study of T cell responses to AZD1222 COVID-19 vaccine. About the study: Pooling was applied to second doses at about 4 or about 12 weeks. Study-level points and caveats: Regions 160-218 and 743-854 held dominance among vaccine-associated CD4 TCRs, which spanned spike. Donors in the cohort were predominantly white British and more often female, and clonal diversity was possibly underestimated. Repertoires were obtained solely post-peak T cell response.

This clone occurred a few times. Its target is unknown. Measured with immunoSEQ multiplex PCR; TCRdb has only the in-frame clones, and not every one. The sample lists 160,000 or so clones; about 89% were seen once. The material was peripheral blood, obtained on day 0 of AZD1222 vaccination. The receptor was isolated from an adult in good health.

CDR3 DNA: TGTGCCAGCTCACACGGACTAGGACAGGGAAGGCAGCCCCAGCATTTT. This codes for CASSHGLGQGRQPQHF. The chain couples TRBV18 to TRBJ1-5, with TRBD1 identical over 8 bases. The CDR3 runs 16 residues. Germline V lookup: CDR1 KGHSH, CDR2 LQKENI. Trimming removed 4 bases from V and 7 bases from J; junction bases left unmatched: 12. Supplemented by reference TRBV18 and TRBJ1-5, the full variable domain reads NAGVMQNPRHLVRRRGQEARLRCSPMKGHSHVYWYRQLPEEGLKFMVYLQKENIIDESGMPKERFSAEFPKEGPSILRIQQVVRGDSAAYFCASSHGLGQGRQPQHFGDGTRLSIL.